The clone carrying this T cell receptor beta chain was recorded a few times. Antigen specificity is unknown. This sample stems from a study of vaccination and CD4 T cells after COVID-19. About the study: The makeup of the convalescents was six males and four females, two of them Hispanic. Controls had a CEFX pool, an HIV-1 Nef pool, or no peptide added. Each participant underwent a two-dose regimen of either the BNT162b2 or the mRNA-1273 vaccine.

The CDR3 consists of 12 residues. Between the trimmed V and J ends, which lost 4 bases and 8 bases, there was a span of 11 bases. Germline assignment: CDR1 SGHAT and CDR2 FQNNGV. Regarding treatment: roughly 11-day PBMC culture with coronavirus spike peptide pools or control peptides (ViraFEST assay). Oncomine TCR Beta short-read sequencing was applied to DNA from cultured CD4+ T cells. MiXCR, applied by TCRdb to the PCR reads, yields one record per CDR3 protein. The profile shows about 20,000 distinct CDR3 sequences, about 56% of them singletons. Input material: CD4+ T cells from blood, cultured in vitro. This chain connects TRBV11-2 to TRBJ1-2, with D unclear. The origin of this receptor is a human donor who had recovered from COVID-19. CDR3 nucleotides: TGTGCCAGCAGCTATTCCCGGCGAGGCTACACCTTC. Translation: CASSYSRRGYTF.